The next 4 T cell receptor beta chains were all read from a single sample in a study of long-term antiretroviral therapy in people with HIV. This was the immunoSEQ v3.0 assay at survey level. Only in-frame clones appear in the TCRdb table, and some are missing; sequencing was by immunoSEQ multiplex PCR. The sample shows 20,000 to 25,000 clones, around four fifths of them seen only once. The specimen comprised unsorted PBMCs, sampled 0.5 years after starting antiretroviral therapy. These receptors originate from a man aged 18 to 30 with HIV.

The V gene is TRBV7-3, the J gene TRBJ2-1; TRBD2 matches at 11 bases. The trim removed 5 bases at V and 0 bases at J, leaving 15 bases unmatched. Germline CDR1 SGHTA, CDR2 FQGTGA. The CDR3 contains 20 residues. CDR3 DNA: TGTGCCAGCAGCCCAGGACTAGCGGGTCGTATGGGTTCCTCCTACAATGAGCAGTTCTTC. Translating gives CASSPGLAGRMGSSYNEQFF.

The rearrangement uses TRBV4-2 and TRBJ2-1; 9 bases fit TRBD2. CDR1 and CDR2 from the germline V gene are LGHNA and YNFKEQ. Germline trimming cut 1 base from V and 6 bases from J; bases unmatched to any gene: 7. The CDR3 is 16 residues long. The CDR3 here is CASSQAGTSYGNEQFF. DNA of the CDR3: TGTGCCAGCAGCCAAGCTGGGACTAGCTACGGCAATGAGCAGTTCTTC.

This chain's CDR3 is CASSSLPGQGGLAAYEQYF. The CDR3 bases are TGTGCCAGCAGCTCCTTACCGGGACAGGGGGGACTAGCGGCCTACGAGCAGTACTTC. The rearrangement uses TRBV11-2 and TRBJ2-7; D might be TRBD1 or TRBD2, each matching 11 bases. The V gene lost 4 bases and the J gene lost 2 bases, with 27 bases spanning the gap. This CDR3 has 19 amino acids. Germline loops: CDR1 SGHAT, CDR2 FQNNGV.

The chain has TRBV30 and TRBJ2-7, with 7 bases matching TRBD1. Germline V gene sequence: CDR1 GTSNPN, CDR2 SVGIG (reference sequence). This CDR3 region has 14 residues. With V trimmed by 4 bases and J by 3 bases, 9 bases remained unmatched. The CDR3 region is CAWMLGQGVYEQYF. The CDR3 region has the DNA TGTGCCTGGATGCTTGGGCAGGGGGTCTACGAGCAGTACTTC.